This is a list of T cell receptor beta chains from one sample in a study of cytomegalovirus exposure and HLA in healthy donors. The table came from immunoSEQ multiplex PCR; TCRdb's copy has only in-frame clones and leaves some out. This table holds about 130,000 clones, 82% found once. Sequencing was done on a sample of PBMCs. These receptors all come from a man aged 30 to 45 in good health and CMV-seropositive. Both conserved end residues are part of each CDR3. D genes are given only for firm matches. Size is omitted from some rows. Given values are once, few, many or a class for expanded clones.

V gene	J gene	D gene	clone size	CDR3 DNA	CDR3 protein
TRBV18	TRBJ2-3	-	-	TGTGCCAGCTCACCCCCGGGGTCCGTGGATACGCAGTATTTT	CASSPPGSVDTQYF
TRBV19	TRBJ1-2	-	-	TGTGCCAGTGGGCCACAGGACTATGGCTACACCTTC	CASGPQDYGYTF
TRBV25-1	TRBJ1-1	TRBD1	-	TGTGCCAGCAGTGAATCGGGGACAGGGGGGAAAGCTTTCTTT	CASSESGTGGKAFF
TRBV5-6	TRBJ2-1	TRBD1	-	TGTGCCAGCAGCCGGGACAGATCCAATGAGCAGTTCTTC	CASSRDRSNEQFF
TRBV6-1	TRBJ2-7	TRBD1	few	TGTGCCAGCAGTGAAGCAGCCACAGGGGCCGGCTACGAGCAGTACTTC	CASSEAATGAGYEQYF
TRBV6-5	TRBJ2-5	-	-	TGTGCCAGCAGTTACTCGGAGGGAATCCAAGAGACCCAGTACTTC	CASSYSEGIQETQYF
TRBV5-6	TRBJ2-3	-	-	TGTGCCAGCAGCCTTACTACAGATACGCAGTATTTT	CASSLTTDTQYF
TRBV6-5	TRBJ1-2	-	-	TGTGCCAGCACCTACCGGGGGTCTAACTATGGCTACACCTTC	CASTYRGSNYGYTF
TRBV15	TRBJ2-5	-	few	TGTGCCACCAGCAGGAGTAACGTGGAGACCCAGTACTTC	CATSRSNVETQYF
TRBV15	TRBJ2-1	TRBD2	-	TGTGCCACCAGCAGAGAGCGTAGCGGGAGGGCCACCAATGAGCAGTTCTTC	CATSRERSGRATNEQFF
TRBV6-6	TRBJ1-1	-	once	TGTGCCAGCAGCTCCCATACAGGTAACTTAGGAGCTTTCTTT	CASSSHTGNLGAFF
TRBV29-1	TRBJ1-4	TRBD1	once	TGCAGCGCCGTCCCGGGACAGGGTAATGAAAAACTGTTTTTT	CSAVPGQGNEKLFF
TRBV6-6	TRBJ2-4	-	-	TGTGCCAGCGGGGACTCCAACCTAAACATTCAGTACTTC	CASGDSNLNIQYF
TRBV7-2	TRBJ2-5	TRBD2	-	TGTGCCAGCAGACCAGCTTACGGGGGGTTGGAGACCCAGTACTTC	CASRPAYGGLETQYF
TRBV4-3	TRBJ2-2	TRBD2	-	TGCGCCAGCAGCCCACTAGCGGGGGGCGGCACCGGGGAGCTGTTTTTT	CASSPLAGGGTGELFF
TRBV5-1	TRBJ1-3	-	-	TGCGCCAGCAGCTTGTCGGGGATCGGAAACACCATATATTTT	CASSLSGIGNTIYF
TRBV30	TRBJ2-1	-	-	TGTGCCTGGAATTCGGGATCCCGCAATGAGCAGTTCTTC	CAWNSGSRNEQFF
TRBV5-1	TRBJ2-7	TRBD1	few	TGCGCCAGCAGCTCCGGACAGGCCTCCTACGAGCAGTACTTC	CASSSGQASYEQYF
TRBV6-1	TRBJ1-2	TRBD1	-	TGTGCCAGCAGTGACTACGGACAGGGGTATGGAGGCTACACCTTC	CASSDYGQGYGGYTF
TRBV30	TRBJ1-1	-	-	TGTGCCTGGAGTCCCGCCCGGGGGGCTGAAGCTTTCTTT	CAWSPARGAEAFF
TRBV19	TRBJ2-2	TRBD1	-	TGTGCCAGTAGTATTGGGACAGGGATCCGGGAGCTGTTTTTT	CASSIGTGIRELFF
TRBV7-9	TRBJ1-2	-	few	TGTGCCAGCAGCTTAGCGAGGGGGAGTGAAGGCTACACCTTC	CASSLARGSEGYTF
TRBV19	TRBJ2-1	-	-	TGTGCCAGTAGCACCACAGTAAATGAGCAGTTCTTC	CASSTTVNEQFF
TRBV10-2	TRBJ2-6	TRBD2	-	TGCGCCAGCAGCGGGACTAGCGGGAGGTATGGGGCCAACGTCCTGACTTTC	CASSGTSGRYGANVLTF
TRBV10-2	TRBJ2-2	TRBD2	-	TGCGCCAGCAGACCTAGCGGGGGGGAGCTGTTTTTT	CASRPSGGELFF
TRBV2	TRBJ1-1	TRBD1	few	TGTGCCAGTACCACCGACAGGGGAGGGACTGAAGCTTTCTTT	CASTTDRGGTEAFF
TRBV6-1	TRBJ2-2	TRBD2	-	TGTGCCAGCATGGGCGGGAGGGCTGGGACCGGGGAGCTGTTTTTT	CASMGGRAGTGELFF
TRBV7-9	TRBJ1-2	TRBD1	-	TGTGCCAGCAGCTTAGGGGCAGGGGGCTTTGATGGCTACACCTTC	CASSLGAGGFDGYTF
TRBV2	TRBJ1-1	-	-	TGTGCCAGCAGCTACAGGGACACTGAAGCTTTCTTT	CASSYRDTEAFF
TRBV7-6	TRBJ2-2	TRBD1	-	TGTGCCAGCAGCTTAGCCCGGACAGGGCAGGGCCTTTCGAACACCGGGGAGCTGTTTTTT	CASSLARTGQGLSNTGELFF
TRBV7-6	TRBJ2-7	-	once	TGTGCCAGCAGCCCCTGGTGGGGCCACGGGTCCGAGCAGTACTTC	CASSPWWGHGSEQYF
TRBV10-3	TRBJ1-1	-	-	TGTGCCACGTCGGGTACATCGACCACTGAAGCTTTCTTT	CATSGTSTTEAFF
TRBV2	TRBJ2-2	-	-	TGTGCCAGCAGGGGGGACTCCAGCACCGGGGAGCTGTTTTTT	CASRGDSSTGELFF
TRBV23-1	TRBJ2-7	-	-	TGCGCCAGCAGTCCCCGGGGAGGGGGTTCCTACGAGCAGTACTTC	CASSPRGGGSYEQYF
TRBV7-3	TRBJ2-1	TRBD2	-	TGTGCCAGCAGCTTATTGACTAGCGGTCTCAATGAGCAGTTCTTC	CASSLLTSGLNEQFF
TRBV25-1	TRBJ2-3	TRBD2	-	TGTGCCAGCAGTGAGGGGGGGAAAAGCACAGATACGCAGTATTTT	CASSEGGKSTDTQYF
TRBV7-9	TRBJ1-2	TRBD1	once	TGTGCCAGCAGCTATTCCGGGACAGGGAGGTGGGGATCCGTTGGCTACACCTTC	CASSYSGTGRWGSVGYTF
TRBV19	TRBJ2-7	TRBD2	once	TGTGCCAGTATAGGGCGCGGGAGGGCCAGGGAGCAGTACTTC	CASIGRGRAREQYF
TRBV29-1	TRBJ2-1	TRBD2	-	TGCAGCGTTGTACTAGCGGGGGGGTCCTACAATGAGCAGTTCTTC	CSVVLAGGSYNEQFF
TRBV5-5	TRBJ2-7	-	-	TGTGCCAGCAGCCCACATACGGGAGAGCAGTACTTC	CASSPHTGEQYF
TRBV5-1	TRBJ2-5	-	-	TGCGCCAGCAGCCCGGAGGGGGCCACAAAGGGAGAGACCCAGTACTTC	CASSPEGATKGETQYF
TRBV5-1	TRBJ2-7	TRBD1	few	TGCGCCAGCAGCCCCCGGGGAAGACAGGGCCTCTACGAGCAGTACTTC	CASSPRGRQGLYEQYF
TRBV7-3	TRBJ1-1	-	-	TGTGCCAGCAGTCTTACCGGGACAAGGGTCCGTAGCGAAGCTTTCTTT	CASSLTGTRVRSEAFF
TRBV5-3	TRBJ1-2	-	-	TGTGCCAGAAGCCCACAGGGCCTTGGCTATGGCTACACCTTC	CARSPQGLGYGYTF
TRBV11-2	TRBJ2-1	-	-	TGTGCCAGCAGCTTCGGCAATGAGCAGTTCTTC	CASSFGNEQFF
TRBV27	TRBJ1-1	-	few	TGTGCCAGCAGTCGGGGGAGCACTGAAGCTTTCTTT	CASSRGSTEAFF
TRBV7-3	TRBJ1-1	-	-	TGTGCCAGCAGCTTAACGGGGGCGCGAACTGAAGCTTTCTTT	CASSLTGARTEAFF
TRBV15	TRBJ2-3	-	-	TGTGCCACCACCCAAGGGGTGGGGTTCACAGATACGCAGTATTTT	CATTQGVGFTDTQYF
TRBV5-1	TRBJ1-1	TRBD1	-	TGCGCCAGCAGCTTCAACCCACAGGGGGCTGGCACTGAAGCTTTCTTT	CASSFNPQGAGTEAFF
TRBV7-2	TRBJ1-1	TRBD1	-	TGTGCCAGCCGCGGGACAGGGGATCGATACACTGAAGCTTTCTTT	CASRGTGDRYTEAFF
TRBV5-1	TRBJ1-3	TRBD1	-	TGCGCCAGCAGCTTGGCCACAGGGGACGGAAACACCATATATTTT	CASSLATGDGNTIYF
TRBV30	TRBJ2-2	-	many	TGTGCCTGGAGCACAGGGTTAGGCACCGGGGAGCTGTTTTTT	CAWSTGLGTGELFF
TRBV4-1	TRBJ2-2	TRBD2	few	TGCGCCAGCAGCGGGACTAGCGGGGGGGTCTACACCGGGGAGCTGTTTTTT	CASSGTSGGVYTGELFF
TRBV5-4	TRBJ1-2	-	-	TGTGCCAGCAGCTTGGGAGCCGGGACATCGGAGAGTGGCTACACCTTC	CASSLGAGTSESGYTF